A single sample is the source of the 5 T cell receptor beta chains below, sequenced in a study of cytomegalovirus exposure and HLA in healthy donors. It was with 60 Vbeta and 13 Jbeta primers that the PCR ran. Sequencing was performed with immunoSEQ multiplex PCR; in TCRdb, only in-frame clones are kept and a portion is missing. Among 100,000 to 150,000 clones, about 76% were seen once, and the ten largest hold roughly 13%. What was sequenced was PBMCs. The receptor source for this set is a woman between 55 and 75 years old in good health and CMV-seropositive.

The chain carries TRBV6-5 and TRBJ2-1; 10 positions agree with TRBD2. Per the germline V gene, CDR1 is MNHEY and CDR2 is SVGAGI. The CDR3 extends over 15 amino acids. The junction had 6 bases not matched to a gene; V was cut back by 6 bases and J by 4 bases. For the CDR3, the DNA is TGTGCCAGCAGACGTACTAGCGGGGCATACAATGAGCAGTTCTTC. Translating it yields CASRRTSGAYNEQFF.

The CDR3 nucleotides read TGTGCTAGTGGCCCGGGACAGCCCGTCTATGGCTACACCTTC. Translated: CASGPGQPVYGYTF. The J gene is TRBJ1-2, the V gene TRBV12-5, with 7 bases identical to TRBD1. CDR1 is LGHNT and CDR2 is FRNRAP in the germline V gene. V trimming: 6 bases; J trimming: 4 bases; junction bases outside the gene matches: 8. The CDR3 has 14 residues.

The CDR3 DNA sequence: TGTGCCAGCAGTTTTGGGACGACAGGGTCTGAAGCTTTCTTT. Translated: CASSFGTTGSEAFF. The chain joins TRBV5-8 to TRBJ1-1; TRBD1 aligns across 7 bases. The CDR3 is 14 amino acids. CDR1 and CDR2 (germline): SGHTS, YDEGEE. The V gene end was trimmed by 5 bases and the J gene end by 6 bases; junction bases not matched to a gene: 10.

The chain uses TRBV12-5 and TRBJ2-7, with D perhaps TRBD2 (6 bases). This CDR3 region has 11 residues. Trimming cost V 5 bases and J 5 bases, with 7 bases left between them. Germline CDR1 is LGHNT and CDR2 is FRNRAP. CDR3 protein: CASGGGNEQYF. The CDR3 DNA reads as TGTGCTAGTGGTGGGGGGAACGAGCAGTACTTC. The full variable domain, in which reference TRBV12-5 and TRBJ2-7 provide the parts outside the CDR3, is DARVTQTPRHKVTEMGQEVTMRCQPILGHNTVFWYRQTMMQGLELLAYFRNRAPLDDSGMPKDRFSAEMPDATLATLKIQPSEPRDSAVYFCASGGGNEQYFGPGTRLTVT.

V usage is TRBV30 and J usage is TRBJ1-5, with TRBD1 matching over 9 bases. The germline CDR1 and CDR2 sequences are GTSNPN and SVGIG (reference sequence). This CDR3 is built from 13 residues. V was clipped by 8 bases and J by 6 bases; unmatched bases: 8. CDR3 protein: CALDADRGQPQHF. The CDR3 DNA reads as TGTGCCCTGGACGCGGACAGGGGTCAGCCCCAGCATTTT. Full variable domain (missing parts from reference TRBV30 and TRBJ1-5): SQTIHQWPATLVQPVGSPLSLECTVEGTSNPNLYWYRQAAGRGLQLLFYSVGIGQISSEVPQNLSASRPQDRQFILSSKKLLLSDSGFYLCALDADRGQPQHFGDGTRLSIL.